The entry that follows covers one T cell receptor beta chain sequence. This clone has just a few counts. What antigen it recognizes has not been identified. Base qualities are not recorded, but no much larger clone differs from it by a single base. Including the terminal cysteine and phenylalanine, the CDR3 comprises 16 residues. Only the CDR3 portion is preserved as DNA: 48 bases, with reading frame beginning at the first base. As encoded in the germline V gene (reference sequence), CDR1 is SGHNT while CDR2 is YYREEE. Trimming removed 2 bases from V and 9 bases from J; the gene matches leave 10 bases unexplained. This entry comes from a study of radiation and T cells in renal cell carcinoma (dated by TCRdb to 2019 to 2021). At the level of the whole study: In total, 53 samples underwent TCR beta sequencing: around 25 tumors plus 27 peripheral blood samples. In the 40 to 55 samples combined, 4,016,671 unique CDR3 nucleotide sequences were found, encoding roughly 2.5 million unique CDR3 amino acid sequences. The final blood draw took place at 4 weeks after radiation, the same time as nephrectomy.

The meaning of the sample's time point label: blood 4 weeks post-SBRT, at nephrectomy. In the paper's terms, the treatment or condition label means: 15 Gy SBRT to primary tumor, nephrectomy 4 weeks later. The samples were drawn from a clinical trial, where primary renal cell carcinomas were treated with 15 Gy of stereotactic body radiation therapy and then removed by nephrectomy 4 weeks afterward. Serial peripheral blood from radiation-treated patients was sampled at baseline, 2 weeks and 4 weeks after SBRT to track tumor-enriched clonotypes. Renal cell carcinoma with clear cell pathology was present in all patients. Genomic DNA for TCR sequencing was prepared using the QIAamp DNA Blood Mini Kit (Qiagen). The analyses included only samples that passed all quality control checks. What the research found in general, with its limitations: Because pretreatment tumor biopsies were not available, the study could not determine whether clonotypes were already present within the tumor at baseline. With a single-armed trial design, the study had no way to address how radiation dose or scheduling affects the TCR repertoire. In blood, the top tumor clonotypes increased between baseline and 2 weeks post-radiation and then shrank by 4 weeks, which suggests that tumor-resident clones expanded only transiently. Blood repertoire dynamics were not followed beyond 4 weeks after treatment.

Following the manufacturer's recommendations, the immunoSEQ kit was used to generate TCR beta libraries from genomic DNA. For library preparation, a first multiplex PCR was performed with proprietary primers, followed by a second PCR in which unique barcodes were added, and bead cleanups were performed after each round. A kit-provided positive control reaction and a negative control reaction were included in every sample batch. The final libraries were assessed on an Agilent 4200 TapeStation D1000 ScreenTape, pooled by volume, and quantified by qPCR. Sequencing was performed on an Illumina NextSeq500 using a MidOutput 150-cycle cartridge, with 156 Read1 cycles, 15 Index1 cycles, and the kit custom primers. The pooled library was loaded at 0.95 to 1 pM with approximately 18% PhiX control spiked in. The paper's processing steps were these. The vendor-processed data were analyzed in R, and a clonotype was defined as all T cells that share the same CDR3 nucleotide sequence. For clone abundance analyses, frequencies were normalized to the 10,000 most abundant clones per sample. Public T cell clones, which averaged fewer than five per sample, were excluded before analysis. Tumor-enriched clonotypes and baseline blood-enriched clonotypes were defined as those with an abundance difference of at least 32-fold between compartments. Clonotypes expanded or contracted between blood time points were identified with a beta-binomial differential abundance model. Similarity between tumor and blood repertoires was quantified using the Baroni-Urbani and Buser coefficient, and groups were compared with two-tailed Wilcoxon tests in R. TCRdb holds this immuneACCESS table with in-frame rearrangements only. Some clones are missing; in checked studies, unresolved V genes explain under half, and the rest has no known cause. V, J and clone size are those of that table, while D and trimming were read from the DNA. The table for this sample lists fewer than 45,000 clones; 80% to 85% of them were counted only once. 25% to 30% of the sample is taken by the ten largest.

This specimen was blood, taken from a patient whose treatment included radiotherapy and nephrectomy. This receptor was obtained from a woman between 65 and 79 years old with renal cell carcinoma. This chain joins TRBV5-4 to TRBJ2-5, with 13 bases matching TRBD2. The DNA sequence is TGTGCCAGCAGCTTTGGGACTAGCGGGGCCCAGGGGGCCCAGTACTTC. The resulting protein is CASSFGTSGAQGAQYF.